These 21 T cell receptor beta chains were all obtained from the same sample, sequenced in a study of shared T cell receptors in the human thymus. Profiling relied on immunoSEQ multiplex PCR, and the TCRdb table lists in-frame clones only, not all of them. There are 500,000 to 850,000 clones in the sample; 70% to 90% occur only once, and 0.0094% lies in the top ten. The sample was also reused in another study, on human thymus T cells.

The sequenced sample was thymocytes. These receptors were collected from a boy in the first two years of life with a congenital heart defect.

The rearrangement links TRBV28 to TRBJ2-1, with 7 nucleotides matching TRBD1. V dropped 10 bases and J dropped 0; count of bases not matched to a gene: 9. The CDR3 is 15 amino acids. The germline V gene encodes CDR1 MDHEN and CDR2 SYDVKM. The CDR3 DNA reads TGTGCCACGAAGGGGGCCCTTAGCTCCTACAATGAGCAGTTCTTC. It yields the protein CATKGALSSYNEQFF.

The genes are TRBV6-5 and TRBJ2-5, with a weak D call TRBD2 (6 bases). Germline CDR1 and CDR2: MNHEY and SVGAGI. The CDR3 is 14 amino acids. The V and J ends lost 11 bases and 5 bases respectively, with 21 bases between them. CDR3 in DNA: TGTGCCCCCCTACCGGGCCGCGGGAAGGAGACCCAGTACTTC. Its protein product is CAPLPGRGKETQYF.

This clone was seen once. This same CDR3 is encoded by further DNA sequences in the sample. The rearrangement uses TRBV7-9 and TRBJ2-7; perhaps TRBD1 as D (5 bases). The CDR3 length is 12 residues. With 5 bases removed from V and 3 bases from J, the gap between germline ends came to 8 bases. Germline-derived CDR1 and CDR2 are SEHNR and FQNEAQ (reference sequence). CDR3 protein: CASSKDSYEQYF. In DNA form, the CDR3 reads TGTGCCAGCAGCAAAGACAGCTACGAGCAGTACTTC.

The chain combines TRBV14 with TRBJ2-1, with 13 bases identical to TRBD2. The ends lost 3 bases at V and 5 bases at J; junction bases unmatched: 13. Germline loops: CDR1 SGHDN, CDR2 FVKESK. The CDR3 has 19 residues. The chain's CDR3 is CASSHVRRVGLAGDNEQFF. The CDR3 coding sequence is TGTGCCAGCAGCCACGTCCGGCGGGTAGGACTAGCGGGAGACAATGAGCAGTTCTTC.

This clone was seen just once. The chain is built from TRBV5-6 and TRBJ1-5; D unresolved. CDR3 length: 13 amino acids. The V end was cut by 2 bases, the J end by 4 bases, with 7 bases between. Germline assignment: CDR1 SGHDT and CDR2 YYEEEE. The chain's CDR3 is CASSFRENQPQHF. The CDR3 DNA follows: TGTGCCAGCAGCTTCCGGGAAAATCAGCCCCAGCATTTT.

Regarding this clone: An end of the junction differs from the germline gene, which may be a read error. The chain employs TRBV7-7 and TRBJ2-5; 10 bases agree with TRBD2. There are 18 residues in the CDR3. Germline CDR1 SSHAT, CDR2 FNYEAQ (reference sequence). The CDR3 reads CASSLEVAGGRPKETQYF. The DNA for the CDR3 is TGTGCTAGCAGCTTAGAGGTAGCGGGGGGCCGCCCGAAAGAGACCCAGTACTTC.

This clone was picked up one time. The CDR3 DNA follows: TGTGCCAGCAGCCTGACCGGGTCGGCTAATTCACCCCTCCACTTT. It is translated as CASSLTGSANSPLHF. The chain couples TRBV2 to TRBJ1-6; no reliable D call. CDR3 size: 15 residues. V lost 6 bases to trimming and J lost 6 bases, with 15 bases between them. Germline CDR1 is SNHLY and CDR2 is FYNNEI.

The chain couples TRBV12-5 to TRBJ2-7; D is unresolved. This CDR3 has 13 amino acids. The V end lost 7 bases, the J end lost 3 bases, and 13 bases lay between the germline ends. Germline V gene data show CDR1 as LGHNT and CDR2 as FRNRAP. The CDR3 DNA follows: TGTGCTAGTGCCGTCGAGGCGAACTACGAGCAGTACTTC. Residues: CASAVEANYEQYF.

This clone was observed a few times. The chain carries TRBV27 and TRBJ1-1; D perhaps matches TRBD1 (5 bases). From germline, CDR1 is MNHEY and CDR2 SMNVEV (reference sequence). The CDR3 runs 15 residues. Trimming shortened V by 7 bases and J by 0 bases, and 15 bases separated the two germline ends. Here the CDR3 reads CASIKNGGLNTEAFF. CDR3 DNA sequence: TGTGCCAGCATAAAAAACGGGGGATTGAACACTGAAGCTTTCTTT.

The V gene is TRBV20-1, the J gene TRBJ2-1, with D unclear. V was trimmed by 5 bases and J by 3 bases, leaving 5 bases between them. CDR3 length: 11 residues. In germline, CDR1 is DFQATT, CDR2 SNEGSKA (reference sequence). CDR3 residues: CSAFNYNEQFF. In DNA, the CDR3 is TGCAGTGCTTTCAACTACAATGAGCAGTTCTTC.

The CDR3 nucleotides are TGTGCCAGGGAGGAGGGCGGGGTCGGCTACACCTTC. It translates to CAREEGGVGYTF. The chain joins TRBV2 to TRBJ1-2, with unresolved D. Trimming took 9 bases from V and 8 from J, leaving 16 bases between them. Germline V gives CDR1 SNHLY, CDR2 FYNNEI. The CDR3 is 12 residues long.

The V call is TRBV27, the J call TRBJ1-4; 10 bases align to TRBD1. CDR1 is MNHEY, CDR2 SMNVEV, per germline (reference sequence). The ends lost 8 bases at V and 8 bases at J; junction bases unmatched: 5. The CDR3 is 13 amino acids. CDR3 bases: TGTGCCAGCCGTGGACAGGGGGGAGAAAAACTGTTTTTT. Protein product: CASRGQGGEKLFF.

The chain employs TRBV2 and TRBJ2-7, with D possibly matching TRBD2 (5 bases). This CDR3 region has 11 residues. The V and J ends lost 8 bases and 6 bases respectively, with 11 bases between them. Germline V CDR1 and CDR2: SNHLY, FYNNEI. CDR3 in DNA: TGTGCCAGCCGGAATGAGGGCGAGCAGTACTTC. This translates into CASRNEGEQYF.

V and J are TRBV6-1 and TRBJ2-7; 7 nucleotides match TRBD2. Looked up from germline, CDR1 is MNHNS and CDR2 is SASEGT. V lost 8 bases to trimming and J lost 2 bases; unmatched junction nucleotides: 6. CDR3 size: 13 residues. The chain's CDR3 is CASPAGVTYEQYF. As DNA, the CDR3 is TGTGCCAGCCCGGCGGGGGTAACCTACGAGCAGTACTTC.

The rearrangement uses TRBV27 and TRBJ1-4; possible D gene TRBD1, 6 bases. The CDR3 covers 14 residues. Germline V CDR1 and CDR2: MNHEY, SMNVEV (reference sequence). Deletions cut 4 bases from V and 5 bases from J, with 11 bases between. The chain's CDR3 is CASSWNRANEKLFF. CDR3 bases: TGTGCCAGCAGTTGGAACAGGGCGAATGAAAAACTGTTTTTT.

The rearrangement uses TRBV7-6 and TRBJ2-3; 9 bases map to TRBD2. The ends lost 8 bases at V and 0 bases at J; junction bases unmatched: 6. The CDR3 consists of 15 residues. Germline-derived CDR1 and CDR2 are SGHVS and FNYEAQ. This CDR3 is CASGDSGSSTDTQYF. CDR3 sequence (DNA): TGTGCCAGCGGAGATAGCGGGAGTAGCACAGATACGCAGTATTTT. The variable domain in full, completed from reference TRBV7-6 and TRBJ2-3, reads GAGVSQSPRYKVTKRGQDVALRCDPISGHVSLYWYRQALGQGPEFLTYFNYEAQQDKSGLPNDRFSAERPEGSISTLTIQRTEQRDSAMYRCASGDSGSSTDTQYFGPGTRLTVL.

A remark on this clone: The junction shows a germline mismatch at one end, possibly a read error. The V and J genes are TRBV30 and TRBJ1-1; D call uncertain. The CDR3 totals 13 residues. Germline V gives CDR1 GTSNPN, CDR2 SVGIG (reference sequence). CDR3: CARRAGLNTEAFF. Here the CDR3 DNA reads TGTGCCCGGAGGGCAGGCCTGAACACTGAAGCTTTCTTT.

V is TRBV6-4 and J is TRBJ2-1, with a weak D call TRBD1 (6 bases). V lost 7 bases and J lost 8, with 18 bases in between. The CDR3 has 14 amino acids. Germline loops: CDR1 MRHNA, CDR2 SNTAGT. In DNA form, the CDR3 reads TGTGCCAGCATCAACGGGACAAAGGGGGATGAGCAGTTCTTC. As protein: CASINGTKGDEQFF.

This sequence joins TRBV28 and TRBJ2-7, with D unclear. The CDR3 covers 13 residues. Trimming took 2 bases from V and 6 from J, leaving 11 bases between them. Germline V gene sequence: CDR1 MDHEN, CDR2 SYDVKM. The CDR3 DNA is TGTGCCAGCAGTTTACGCCCCTATTGCGAGCAGTACTTC. Translation gives CASSLRPYCEQYF.

This chain uses TRBV9 with TRBJ2-1; 8 nucleotides agree with TRBD2. The V gene end was trimmed by 0 bases and the J gene end by 5 bases; junction bases not matched to a gene: 4. CDR3 length: 15 amino acids. Germline V gene data show CDR1 as SGDLS and CDR2 as YYNGEE. The CDR3, as DNA: TGTGCCAGCAGCGTAGCCCCACTAGCGGACAATGAGCAGTTCTTC. Protein sequence: CASSVAPLADNEQFF. Full variable domain (remainder filled in from reference TRBV9 and TRBJ2-1): DSGVTQTPKHLITATGQRVTLRCSPRSGDLSVYWYQQSLDQGLQFLIQYYNGEERAKGNILERFSAQQFPDLHSELNLSSLELGDSALYFCASSVAPLADNEQFFGPGTRLTVL.

The chain is built from TRBV25-1 and TRBJ2-3; TRBD1 matches 7 bases. The V gene's germline CDR1 is MGHDK and CDR2 SYGVNS. This CDR3 has 14 residues. V lost 5 bases and J lost 5; bases outside the gene matches: 7. For the CDR3, the DNA is TGTGCCAGCAGTCCACAGGGGAAGGGAGATACGCAGTATTTT. This sequence encodes CASSPQGKGDTQYF.